This record looks at one T cell receptor (beta chain) sequence and its context. Its antigen is unidentified. Assay used: immunoSEQ multiplex PCR; TCRdb lists only in-frame clones, some missing. The sample lists 250,000 or so clones, 60% to 75% occurring once. The sample is drawn from a study of cytotoxic CD8 clonotypes in ibrutinib-treated CLL. Study results and limitations: Sampling times (in sustained-remission versus progressing patients) were not the same.

This CDR3 is built from 17 residues. V dropped 4 bases and J dropped 6 bases, with 21 bases sitting between them. Germline values: CDR1 LGHNA, CDR2 YSLEER. The sample in question was PBMCs, obtained after 24 months of ibrutinib treatment. The sequence was obtained from a human donor with chronic lymphocytic leukemia. The V call is TRBV4-3, the J call TRBJ1-4, with D maybe TRBD1 (6 bases). Written as DNA, the CDR3 is TGCGCCAGCAGCCCGAGGTTGTTAAGGGGGTTAGATGAAAAACTGTTTTTT. It yields the protein CASSPRLLRGLDEKLFF.